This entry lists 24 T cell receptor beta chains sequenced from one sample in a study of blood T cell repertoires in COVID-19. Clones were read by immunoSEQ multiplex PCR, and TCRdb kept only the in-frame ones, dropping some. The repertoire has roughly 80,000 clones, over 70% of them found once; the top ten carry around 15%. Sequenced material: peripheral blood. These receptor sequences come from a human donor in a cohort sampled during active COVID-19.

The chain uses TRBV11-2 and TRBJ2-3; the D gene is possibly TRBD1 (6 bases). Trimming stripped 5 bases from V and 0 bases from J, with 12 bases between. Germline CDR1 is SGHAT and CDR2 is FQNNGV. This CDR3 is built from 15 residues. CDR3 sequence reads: CASSRPGQSTDTQYF. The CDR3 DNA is TGTGCCAGCAGCCGTCCGGGACAAAGCACAGATACGCAGTATTTT.

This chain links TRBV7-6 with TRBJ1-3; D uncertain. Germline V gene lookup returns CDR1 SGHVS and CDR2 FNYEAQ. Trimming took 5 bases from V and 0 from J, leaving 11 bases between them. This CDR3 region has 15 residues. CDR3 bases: TGTGCCAGCAGCCTCGGACTGTCCTCTGGAAACACCATATATTTT. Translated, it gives CASSLGLSSGNTIYF.

CDR3 bases: TGTGCCAGCAGTTATGCCGGGACAGGGGCTTTCTTT. Translation gives CASSYAGTGAFF. V is TRBV6-5 and J is TRBJ1-1, with 9 bases that match TRBD1. This CDR3 region has 12 residues. Germline CDR1 reads MNHEY; CDR2 reads SVGAGI. The ends lost 3 bases at V and 11 bases at J; junction bases unmatched: 4.

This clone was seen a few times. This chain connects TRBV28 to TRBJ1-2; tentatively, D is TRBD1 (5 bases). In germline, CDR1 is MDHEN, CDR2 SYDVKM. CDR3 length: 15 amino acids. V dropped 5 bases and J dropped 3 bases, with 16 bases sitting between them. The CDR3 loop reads CASSPPGRADYGYTF. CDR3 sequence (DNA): TGTGCCAGCAGTCCCCCCGGCAGGGCCGACTATGGCTACACCTTC.

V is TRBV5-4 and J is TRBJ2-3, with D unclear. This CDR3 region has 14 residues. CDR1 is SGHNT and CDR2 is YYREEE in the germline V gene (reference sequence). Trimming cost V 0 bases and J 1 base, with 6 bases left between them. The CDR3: CASSLAVGTDTQYF. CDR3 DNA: TGTGCCAGCAGCTTGGCGGTAGGCACAGATACGCAGTATTTT.

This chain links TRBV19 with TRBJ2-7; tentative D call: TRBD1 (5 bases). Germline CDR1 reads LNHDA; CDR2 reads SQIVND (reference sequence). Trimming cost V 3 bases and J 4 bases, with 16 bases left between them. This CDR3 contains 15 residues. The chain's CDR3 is CASSMKGARWYEQYF. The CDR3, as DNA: TGTGCCAGTAGTATGAAAGGGGCTAGGTGGTACGAGCAGTACTTC.

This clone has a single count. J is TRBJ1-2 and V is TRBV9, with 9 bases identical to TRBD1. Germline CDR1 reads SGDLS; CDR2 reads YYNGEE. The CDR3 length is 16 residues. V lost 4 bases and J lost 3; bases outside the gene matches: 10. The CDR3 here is CASSPRDRALYYGYTF. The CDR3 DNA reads TGTGCCAGCAGCCCTCGGGACAGGGCCCTCTACTATGGCTACACCTTC.

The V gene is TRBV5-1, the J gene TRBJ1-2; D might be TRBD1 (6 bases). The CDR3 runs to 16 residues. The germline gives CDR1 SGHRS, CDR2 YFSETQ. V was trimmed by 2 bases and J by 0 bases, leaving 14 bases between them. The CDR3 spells CASSFRGPESNYGYTF. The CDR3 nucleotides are TGCGCCAGCAGCTTCAGGGGACCGGAATCTAACTATGGCTACACCTTC.

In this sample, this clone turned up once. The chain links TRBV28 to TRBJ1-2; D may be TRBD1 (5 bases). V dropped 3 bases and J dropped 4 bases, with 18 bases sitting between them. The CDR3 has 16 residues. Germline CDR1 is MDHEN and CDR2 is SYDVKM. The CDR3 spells CASSFSKRQYTYGYTF. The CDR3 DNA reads TGTGCCAGCAGTTTTTCCAAAAGACAGTATACCTATGGCTACACCTTC.

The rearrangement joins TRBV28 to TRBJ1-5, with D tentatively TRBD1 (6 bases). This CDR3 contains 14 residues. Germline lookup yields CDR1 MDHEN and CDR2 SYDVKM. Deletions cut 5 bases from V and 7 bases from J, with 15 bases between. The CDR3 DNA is TGTGCCAGCAGTGGTGTTGGGGGCTTACAGCCCCAGCATTTT. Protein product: CASSGVGGLQPQHF.

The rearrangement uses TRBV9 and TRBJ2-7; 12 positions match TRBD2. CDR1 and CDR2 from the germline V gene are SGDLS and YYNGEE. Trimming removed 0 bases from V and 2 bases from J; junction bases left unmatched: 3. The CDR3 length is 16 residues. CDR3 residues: CASSVAPSGGAYEQYF. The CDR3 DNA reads TGTGCCAGCAGCGTAGCTCCTAGCGGGGGGGCCTACGAGCAGTACTTC.

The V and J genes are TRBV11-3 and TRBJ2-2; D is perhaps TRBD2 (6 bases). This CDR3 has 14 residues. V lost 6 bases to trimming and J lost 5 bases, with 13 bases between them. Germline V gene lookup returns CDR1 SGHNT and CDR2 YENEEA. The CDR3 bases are TGTGCCAGCAGACCCACGGGGACTACCGGGGAGCTGTTTTTT. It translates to CASRPTGTTGELFF.

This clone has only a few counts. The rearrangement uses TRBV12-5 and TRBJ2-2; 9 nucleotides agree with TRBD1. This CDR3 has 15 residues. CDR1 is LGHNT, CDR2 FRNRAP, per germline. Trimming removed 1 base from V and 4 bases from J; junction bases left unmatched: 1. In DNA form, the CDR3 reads TGTGCTAGTGGTTTGGGACAGGGGGGCACCGGGGAGCTGTTTTTT. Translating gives CASGLGQGGTGELFF.

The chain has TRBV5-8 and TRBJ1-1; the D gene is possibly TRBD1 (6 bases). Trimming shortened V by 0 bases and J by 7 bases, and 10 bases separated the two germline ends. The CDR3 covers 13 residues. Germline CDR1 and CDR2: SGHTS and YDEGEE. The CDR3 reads CASSLGGGREAFF. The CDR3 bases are TGTGCCAGCAGCTTGGGAGGGGGTCGTGAAGCTTTCTTT.

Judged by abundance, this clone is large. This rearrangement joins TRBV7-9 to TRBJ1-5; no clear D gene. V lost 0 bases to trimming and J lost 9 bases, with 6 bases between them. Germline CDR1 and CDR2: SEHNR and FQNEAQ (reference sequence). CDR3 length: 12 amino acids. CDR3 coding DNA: TGTGCCAGCAGCTTAGCGGCCTCGCCCCAGCATTTT. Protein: CASSLAASPQHF.

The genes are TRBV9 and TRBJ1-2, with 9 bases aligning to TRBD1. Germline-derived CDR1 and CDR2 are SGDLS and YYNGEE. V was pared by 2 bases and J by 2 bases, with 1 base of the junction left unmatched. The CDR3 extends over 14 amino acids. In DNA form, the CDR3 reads TGTGCCAGCAGCGTGGACAGGGGCAACTATGGCTACACCTTC. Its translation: CASSVDRGNYGYTF.

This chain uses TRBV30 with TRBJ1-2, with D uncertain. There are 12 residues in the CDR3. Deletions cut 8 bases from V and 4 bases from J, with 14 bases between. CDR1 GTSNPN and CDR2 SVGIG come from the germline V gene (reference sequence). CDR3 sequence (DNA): TGTGCCGGCGGGGTAAAACTCTATGGCTACACCTTC. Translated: CAGGVKLYGYTF.

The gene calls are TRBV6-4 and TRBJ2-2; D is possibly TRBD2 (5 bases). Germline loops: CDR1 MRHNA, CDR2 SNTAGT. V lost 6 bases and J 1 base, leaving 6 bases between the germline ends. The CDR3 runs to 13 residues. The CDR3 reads CASSRGNTGELFF. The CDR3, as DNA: TGTGCCAGCAGCCGGGGGAACACCGGGGAGCTGTTTTTT.

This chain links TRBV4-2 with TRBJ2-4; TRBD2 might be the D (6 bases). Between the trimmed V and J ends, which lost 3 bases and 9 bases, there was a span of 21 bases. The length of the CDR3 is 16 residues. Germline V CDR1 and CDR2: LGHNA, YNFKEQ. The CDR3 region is CASSQSRDSGQGIQYF. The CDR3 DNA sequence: TGTGCCAGCAGCCAGTCACGGGACTCTGGGCAAGGCATTCAGTACTTC.

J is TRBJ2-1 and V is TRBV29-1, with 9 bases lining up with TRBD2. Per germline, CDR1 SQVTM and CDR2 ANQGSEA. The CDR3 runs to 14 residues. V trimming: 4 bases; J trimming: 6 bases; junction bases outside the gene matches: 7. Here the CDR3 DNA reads TGCAGCGTTGTCGAGGCGGGAGGGCCCAATGAGCAGTTCTTC. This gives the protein CSVVEAGGPNEQFF.

In nucleotides, the CDR3 is TGCGCCAGCAGCTTGATACAGGGTGGGACCGGGGAGCTGTTTTTT. Translated, it gives CASSLIQGGTGELFF. The chain joins TRBV5-1 to TRBJ2-2; a weak D match, TRBD1 (6 bases). The CDR3 covers 15 residues. The germline V gene has CDR1 SGHRS and CDR2 YFSETQ. Trimming stripped 1 base from V and 5 bases from J, with 12 bases between.

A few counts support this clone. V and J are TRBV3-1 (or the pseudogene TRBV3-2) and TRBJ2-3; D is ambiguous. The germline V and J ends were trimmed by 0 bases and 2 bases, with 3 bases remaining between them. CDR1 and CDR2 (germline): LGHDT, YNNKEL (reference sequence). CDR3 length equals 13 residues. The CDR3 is CASSQDLTDTQYF. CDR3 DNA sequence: TGTGCCAGCAGCCAAGACCTCACAGATACGCAGTATTTT.

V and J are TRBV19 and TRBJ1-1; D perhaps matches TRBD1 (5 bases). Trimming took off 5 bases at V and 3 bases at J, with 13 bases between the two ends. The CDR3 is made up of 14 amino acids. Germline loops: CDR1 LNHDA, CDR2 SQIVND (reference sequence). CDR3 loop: CASSRGEGYTEAFF. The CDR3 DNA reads TGTGCCAGTAGTCGGGGGGAGGGGTACACTGAAGCTTTCTTT. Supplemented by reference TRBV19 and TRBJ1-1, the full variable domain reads DGGITQSPKYLFRKEGQNVTLSCEQNLNHDAMYWYRQDPGQGLRLIYYSQIVNDFQKGDIAEGYSVSREKKESFPLTVTSAQKNPTAFYLCASSRGEGYTEAFFGQGTRLTVV.

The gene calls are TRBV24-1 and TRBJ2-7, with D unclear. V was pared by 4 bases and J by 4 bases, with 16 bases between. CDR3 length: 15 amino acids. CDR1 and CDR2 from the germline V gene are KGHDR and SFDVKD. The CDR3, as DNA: TGTGCCACCAGTGACCCCCGTGCAGCGACGTACGAGCAGTACTTC. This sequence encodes CATSDPRAATYEQYF.